This TCR beta chain was recorded in a study of T cells after posttransplantation cyclophosphamide. Study-wide points: Later blood repertoires were often dominated by clones from the donor CD8+ memory compartment. Recipient CMV seropositivity and CMV reactivation strongly tracked TRB clonality.

Busulfan-fludarabine conditioning, marrow transplant, and cyclophosphamide on days +3 and +4 were administered. The length of the CDR3 is 15 residues. Deletions cut 6 bases from V and 2 bases from J, with 14 bases between. Looked up from germline, CDR1 is MRHNA and CDR2 is SNTAGT. With respect to this clone: The antigen is not known.

Here immunoSEQ multiplex PCR was the method, and the copy in TCRdb shows in-frame clones only, minus some. The sample consists of some 10,000 clones, approximately 86% of them appearing once. The receptor's source is a male patient aged 25-45 years who received an allogeneic stem cell transplant from a related donor, was CMV-positive, and had acute GVHD only. Some T cells may be transferred from the graft donor. Sequenced material: CD4+ T cells sorted from PBMCs, taken after allogeneic stem cell transplant with posttransplant cyclophosphamide. The J gene is TRBJ1-5, the V gene TRBV6-4, with D maybe TRBD1 (5 bases). CDR3 nucleotides: TGTGCCAGCAGGGCGGGGCTCGAACGCAATCAGCCCCAGCATTTT. Its translation: CASRAGLERNQPQHF.